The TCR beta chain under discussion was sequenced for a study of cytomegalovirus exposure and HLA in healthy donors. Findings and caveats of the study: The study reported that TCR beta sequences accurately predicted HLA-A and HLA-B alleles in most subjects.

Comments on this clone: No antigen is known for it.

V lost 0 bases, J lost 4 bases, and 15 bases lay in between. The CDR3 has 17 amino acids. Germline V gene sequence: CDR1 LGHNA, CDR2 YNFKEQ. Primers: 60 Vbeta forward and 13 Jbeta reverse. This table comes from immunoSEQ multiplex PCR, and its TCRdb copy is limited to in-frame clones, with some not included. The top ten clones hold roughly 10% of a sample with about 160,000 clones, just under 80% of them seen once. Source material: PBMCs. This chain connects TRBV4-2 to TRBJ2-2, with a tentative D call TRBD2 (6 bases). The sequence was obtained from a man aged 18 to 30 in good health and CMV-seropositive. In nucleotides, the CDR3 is TGTGCCAGCAGCCAAGATGCGGGGATCGAGGGCACCGGGGAGCTGTTTTTT. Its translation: CASSQDAGIEGTGELFF.